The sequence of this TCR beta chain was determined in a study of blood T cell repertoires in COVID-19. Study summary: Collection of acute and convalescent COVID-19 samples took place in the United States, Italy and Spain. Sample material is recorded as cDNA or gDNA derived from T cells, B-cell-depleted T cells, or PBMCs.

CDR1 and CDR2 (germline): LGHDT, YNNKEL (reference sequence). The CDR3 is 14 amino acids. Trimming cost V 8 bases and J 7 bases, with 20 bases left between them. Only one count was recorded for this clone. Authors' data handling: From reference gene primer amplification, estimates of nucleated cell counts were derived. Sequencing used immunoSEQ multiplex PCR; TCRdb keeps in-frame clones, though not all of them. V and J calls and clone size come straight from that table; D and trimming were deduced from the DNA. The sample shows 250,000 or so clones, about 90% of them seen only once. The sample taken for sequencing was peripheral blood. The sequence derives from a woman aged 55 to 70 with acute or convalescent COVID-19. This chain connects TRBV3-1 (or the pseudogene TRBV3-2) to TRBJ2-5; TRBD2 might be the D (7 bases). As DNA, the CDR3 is TGTGCCAGCGGACCCCAAGGGGGAGGGCCGACCCAGTACTTC. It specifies CASGPQGGGPTQYF.